Sequencing of this T cell receptor beta chain was carried out in a study of OX40 agonist ivuxolimab in advanced cancers. Background on the whole study: The costimulatory receptor OX40 (CD134) was targeted by ivuxolimab, a fully human IgG2 agonistic monoclonal antibody. Intravenous ivuxolimab was administered to patients every 2 weeks at six dose levels: 0.01, 0.1, 0.3, 1.5, 3 and 10 mg/kg. Among the 50 to 55 dose-escalation patients, about 20 had hepatocellular carcinoma, around 15 melanoma, 9 renal cell carcinoma and 9 head and neck cancer. A male proportion of around 83% and a mean age of around 60 years, ranging from 23 to 79, were recorded for the dose-escalation cohort. Prior anti-PD-1, anti-PD-L1 or anti-CTLA-4 therapy was permitted, and 30% to 50% of dose-escalation patients had received checkpoint inhibitors. Three dose-escalation patients achieved partial responses, one with hepatocellular carcinoma and two with cutaneous melanoma. Peripheral TCRbeta sequencing aimed to test whether ivuxolimab altered TCR sequence diversity and caused clonal T-cell expansion. The paper describes the monotherapy dose-escalation part (N ≈ 50 patients) of the phase I trial of ivuxolimab. The investigation overall reported the following: Low levels of normalized T-cell clonal expansion were also shown by some nonresponding patients. On average, CD8+ T cells showed more expanded clones than CD4+ T cells after ivuxolimab. The antigen specificity of the peripheral T cells that underwent clonal expansion was not determined. In partial responders in the 0.1-3.0 mg/kg groups, normalized peripheral clonal expansion was found to be among the lowest, especially among CD8+ T cells. At doses of 0.1 to 3.0 mg/kg, clonal expansion of both CD4+ and CD8+ blood T cells was observed from baseline to week 6.

Details on this clone: Its antigen remains undetermined. Within one base of it there is no much larger clone, and no base qualities were kept.

The CDR3 contains 13 residues, cysteine and phenylalanine counted. Of all the DNA, just the CDR3 is kept, 39 bases in frame from base 1. CDR1 and CDR2, looked up from the germline V gene, are SGHTA and FQGTGA. After removal of 6 bases from V and 6 bases from J, the junction retains 4 bases not matched to a gene. To sequence the TCRbeta CDR3 region, genomic DNA was isolated from the sorted cells. TCRbeta CDR3 regions were sequenced using the immunoSEQ Assay. TCRdb re-hosts the immuneACCESS table, in-frame sequences only. Its copies lack some clones; in the studies checked, an unresolved V gene accounts for under half of them, and the cause for the rest is not known. The sample table records around 69,000 clones; roughly 88% of these occur just once. The biggest ten clones account for less than 3% of the sample. Patients with autoimmune disease history or receiving systemic immunosuppression were excluded from the trial. Peripheral blood for TCR sequencing was collected from all dose cohorts at baseline, on cycle 4 day 1, and on cycle 7 day 1. The samples were drawn from a first-in-human, open-label, multicenter phase I dose-escalation trial of ivuxolimab. Adults with locally advanced or metastatic head and neck squamous cell, hepatocellular, melanoma or renal cell carcinoma were enrolled in the trial. Before TCR sequencing, CD4+ T cells and CD8+ T cells from peripheral blood were sorted into separate populations.

The clonotype was recovered from an adult with an advanced solid tumor such as melanoma, head and neck, liver or kidney cancer. The sequencing here drew on CD4+ or CD8+ T cells sorted from blood, taken in a trial of the OX40 agonist ivuxolimab. The receptor chain draws on TRBV7-3 and TRBJ2-1; 8 bases in the junction line up with TRBD2. DNA sequence: TGTGCCAGCAGTTGGGGGACTAGCAATGAGCAGTTCTTC. Translated, it reads CASSWGTSNEQFF.